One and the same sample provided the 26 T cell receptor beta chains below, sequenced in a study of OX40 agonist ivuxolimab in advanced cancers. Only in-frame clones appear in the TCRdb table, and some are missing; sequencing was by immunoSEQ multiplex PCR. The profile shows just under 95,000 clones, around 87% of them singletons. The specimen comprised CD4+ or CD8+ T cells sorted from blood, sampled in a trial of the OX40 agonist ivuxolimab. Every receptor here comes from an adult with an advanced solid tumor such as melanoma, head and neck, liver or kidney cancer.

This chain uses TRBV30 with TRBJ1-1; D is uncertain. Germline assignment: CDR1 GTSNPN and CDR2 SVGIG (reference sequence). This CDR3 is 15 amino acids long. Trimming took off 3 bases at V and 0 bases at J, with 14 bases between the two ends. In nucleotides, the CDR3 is TGTGCCTGGAGGGGAGAGGTTGGGATGAACACTGAAGCTTTCTTT. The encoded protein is CAWRGEVGMNTEAFF.

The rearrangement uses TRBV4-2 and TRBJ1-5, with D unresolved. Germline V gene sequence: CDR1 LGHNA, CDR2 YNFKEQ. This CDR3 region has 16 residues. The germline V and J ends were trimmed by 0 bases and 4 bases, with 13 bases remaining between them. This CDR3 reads CASSQDEGRPNQPQHF. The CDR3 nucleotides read TGTGCCAGCAGCCAAGATGAAGGTCGGCCGAATCAGCCCCAGCATTTT.

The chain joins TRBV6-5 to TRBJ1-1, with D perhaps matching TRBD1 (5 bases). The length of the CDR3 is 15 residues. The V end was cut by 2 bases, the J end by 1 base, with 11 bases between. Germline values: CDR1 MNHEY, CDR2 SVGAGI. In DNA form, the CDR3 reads TGTGCCAGCAGTTACCTGCGGGGACCGAACACTGAAGCTTTCTTT. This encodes CASSYLRGPNTEAFF.

The CDR3 bases are TGTGCCAGCTCACCTCCAAGGGGGCAAAGCACTGAAGCTTTCTTT. It codes for CASSPPRGQSTEAFF. The chain is built from TRBV18 and TRBJ1-1, with 7 bases identical to TRBD1. Per the germline V gene, CDR1 is KGHSH and CDR2 is LQKENI. The junction had 8 bases not matched to a gene; V was cut back by 3 bases and J by 4 bases. The CDR3 is 15 amino acids.

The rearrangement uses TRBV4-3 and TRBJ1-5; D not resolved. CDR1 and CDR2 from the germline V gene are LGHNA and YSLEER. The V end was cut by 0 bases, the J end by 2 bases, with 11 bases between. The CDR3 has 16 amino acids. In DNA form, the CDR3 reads TGCGCCAGCAGCCAAGAACCGGAGGGAGGCAATCAGCCCCAGCATTTT. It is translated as CASSQEPEGGNQPQHF.

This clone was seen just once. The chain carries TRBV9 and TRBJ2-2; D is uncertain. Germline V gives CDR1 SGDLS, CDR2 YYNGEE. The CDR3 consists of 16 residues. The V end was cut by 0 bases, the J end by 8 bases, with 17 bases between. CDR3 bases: TGTGCCAGCAGCGTAGGCGGTCAGACGTTTTGGGGGGAGCTGTTTTTT. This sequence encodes CASSVGGQTFWGELFF.

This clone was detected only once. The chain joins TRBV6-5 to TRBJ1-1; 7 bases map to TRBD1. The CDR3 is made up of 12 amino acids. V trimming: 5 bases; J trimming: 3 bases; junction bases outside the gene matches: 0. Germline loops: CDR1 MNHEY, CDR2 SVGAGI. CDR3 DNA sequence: TGTGCCAGCAGTACAGGGGACACTGAAGCTTTCTTT. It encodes CASSTGDTEAFF.

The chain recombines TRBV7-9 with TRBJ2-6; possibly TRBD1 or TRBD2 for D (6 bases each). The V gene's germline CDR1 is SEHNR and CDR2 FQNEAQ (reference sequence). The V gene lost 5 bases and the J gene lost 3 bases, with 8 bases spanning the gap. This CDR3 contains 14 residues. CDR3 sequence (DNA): TGTGCCAGCAGCGGGGGGCATGGGGCCAACGTCCTGACTTTC. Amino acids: CASSGGHGANVLTF. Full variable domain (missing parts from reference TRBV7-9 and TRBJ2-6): DTGVSQNPRHKITKRGQNVTFRCDPISEHNRLYWYRQTLGQGPEFLTYFQNEAQLEKSRLLSDRFSAERPKGSFSTLEIQRTEQGDSAMYLCASSGGHGANVLTFGAGSRLTVL.

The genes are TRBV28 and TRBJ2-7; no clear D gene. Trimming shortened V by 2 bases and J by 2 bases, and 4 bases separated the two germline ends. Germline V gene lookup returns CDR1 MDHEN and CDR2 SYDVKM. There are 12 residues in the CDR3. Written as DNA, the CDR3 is TGTGCCAGCAGTTTAAATGCCTACGAGCAGTACTTC. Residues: CASSLNAYEQYF. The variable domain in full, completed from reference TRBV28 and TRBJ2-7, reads DVKVTQSSRYLVKRTGEKVFLECVQDMDHENMFWYRQDPGLGLRLIYFSYDVKMKEKGDIPEGYSVSREKKERFSLILESASTNQTSMYLCASSLNAYEQYFGPGTRLTVT.

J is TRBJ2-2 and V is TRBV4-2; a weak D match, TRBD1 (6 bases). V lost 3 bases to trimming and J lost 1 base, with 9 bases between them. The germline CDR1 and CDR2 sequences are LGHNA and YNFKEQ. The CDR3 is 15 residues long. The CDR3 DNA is TGTGCCAGCAGCCAGGACAGAGTGAACACCGGGGAGCTGTTTTTT. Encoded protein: CASSQDRVNTGELFF.

In DNA, the CDR3 is TGTGCCAGTAGTATAGGGGGGACTAGCAATACGCAGTATTTT. Translating it yields CASSIGGTSNTQYF. The J gene is TRBJ2-3, the V gene TRBV19, with 9 nucleotides matching TRBD2. Germline assignment: CDR1 LNHDA and CDR2 SQIVND (reference sequence). Germline trimming cut 1 base from V and 7 bases from J; bases unmatched to any gene: 3. CDR3 length: 14 residues.

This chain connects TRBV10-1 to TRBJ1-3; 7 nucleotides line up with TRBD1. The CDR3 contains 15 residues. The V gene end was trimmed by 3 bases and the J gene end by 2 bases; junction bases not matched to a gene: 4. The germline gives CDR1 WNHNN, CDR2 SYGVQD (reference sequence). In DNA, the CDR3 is TGCGCCAGCAGTGACTGGGACAGAACTGGAAACACCATATATTTT. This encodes CASSDWDRTGNTIYF.

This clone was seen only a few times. CDR3 in amino acids: CASSQEWGRDGYTF. The CDR3 DNA reads as TGCGCCAGCAGCCAAGAATGGGGGCGGGATGGCTACACCTTC. V is TRBV4-1 and J is TRBJ1-2; D might be TRBD1 (6 bases). V was pared by 0 bases and J by 6 bases, with 11 bases between. The CDR3 is made up of 14 amino acids. CDR1 and CDR2 (germline): MGHRA, YSYEKL.

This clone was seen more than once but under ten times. Here the CDR3 DNA reads TGTGCCAGCTCACCACCCCTTATCGCCCGGGGCTCCTACGAGCAGTACTTC. Its protein is CASSPPLIARGSYEQYF. This chain joins TRBV18 and TRBJ2-7, with D tentatively TRBD2 (5 bases). CDR3 length: 17 residues. The V end lost 0 bases, the J end lost 0 bases, and 15 bases lay between the germline ends. Germline CDR1 reads KGHSH; CDR2 reads LQKENI.

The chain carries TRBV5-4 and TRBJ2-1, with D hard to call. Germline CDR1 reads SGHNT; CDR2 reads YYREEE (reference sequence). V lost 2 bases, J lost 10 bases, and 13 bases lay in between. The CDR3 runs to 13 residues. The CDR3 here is CASSFGQDGEQFF. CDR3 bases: TGTGCCAGCAGCTTTGGTCAGGACGGGGAGCAGTTCTTC.

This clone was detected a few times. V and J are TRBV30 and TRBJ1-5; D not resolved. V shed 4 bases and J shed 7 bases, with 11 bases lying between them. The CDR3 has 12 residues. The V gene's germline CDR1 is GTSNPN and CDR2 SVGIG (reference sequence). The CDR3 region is CAWTKAGQPQHF. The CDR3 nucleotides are TGTGCCTGGACCAAAGCCGGGCAGCCCCAGCATTTT.

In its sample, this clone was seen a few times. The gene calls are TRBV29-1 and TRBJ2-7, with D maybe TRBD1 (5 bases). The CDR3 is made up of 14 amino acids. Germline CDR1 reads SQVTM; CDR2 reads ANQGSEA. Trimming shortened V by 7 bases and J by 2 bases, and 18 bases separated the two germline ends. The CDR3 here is CSAAQGAIPYEQYF. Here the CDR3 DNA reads TGCAGCGCTGCCCAAGGGGCTATCCCCTACGAGCAGTACTTC.

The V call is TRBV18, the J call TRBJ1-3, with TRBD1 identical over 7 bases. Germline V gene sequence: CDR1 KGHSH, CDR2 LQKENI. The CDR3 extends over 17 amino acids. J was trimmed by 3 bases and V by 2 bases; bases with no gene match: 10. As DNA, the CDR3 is TGTGCCAGCTCACCAACTCAACAGGGGTGGATTGGAAACACCATATATTTT. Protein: CASSPTQQGWIGNTIYF.

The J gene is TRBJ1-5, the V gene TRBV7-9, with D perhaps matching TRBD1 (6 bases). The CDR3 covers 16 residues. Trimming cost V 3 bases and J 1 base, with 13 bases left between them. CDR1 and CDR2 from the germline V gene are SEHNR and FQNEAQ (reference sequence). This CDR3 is CASSLGPRGSNQPQHF. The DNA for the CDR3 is TGTGCCAGCAGCTTGGGTCCCAGGGGAAGCAATCAGCCCCAGCATTTT.

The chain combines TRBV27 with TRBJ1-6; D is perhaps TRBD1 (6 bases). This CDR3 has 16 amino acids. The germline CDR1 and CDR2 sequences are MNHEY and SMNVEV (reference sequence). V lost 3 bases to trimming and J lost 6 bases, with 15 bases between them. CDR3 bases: TGTGCCAGCAGTTTCGGACAGCCACCGTCTAATTCACCCCTCCACTTT. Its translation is CASSFGQPPSNSPLHF.

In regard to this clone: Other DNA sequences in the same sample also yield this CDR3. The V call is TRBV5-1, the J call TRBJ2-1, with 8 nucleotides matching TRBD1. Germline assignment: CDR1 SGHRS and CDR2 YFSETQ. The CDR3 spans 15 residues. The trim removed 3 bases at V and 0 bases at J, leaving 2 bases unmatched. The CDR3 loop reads CASSYGQGSYNEQFF. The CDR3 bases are TGCGCCAGCAGCTACGGACAGGGCTCCTACAATGAGCAGTTCTTC.

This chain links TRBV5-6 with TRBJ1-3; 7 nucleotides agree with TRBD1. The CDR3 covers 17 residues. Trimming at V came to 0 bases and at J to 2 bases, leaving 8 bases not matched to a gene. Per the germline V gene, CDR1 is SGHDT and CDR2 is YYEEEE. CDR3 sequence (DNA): TGTGCCAGCAGCTTGGATCCTACAGGGGTTCCTGGAAACACCATATATTTT. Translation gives CASSLDPTGVPGNTIYF.

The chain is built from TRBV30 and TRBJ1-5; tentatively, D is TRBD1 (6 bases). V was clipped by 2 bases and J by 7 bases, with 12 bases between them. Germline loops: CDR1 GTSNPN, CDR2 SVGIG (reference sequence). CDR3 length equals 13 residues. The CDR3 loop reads CAWSSGGSQPQHF. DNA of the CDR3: TGTGCCTGGAGTTCCGGGGGCAGCCAGCCCCAGCATTTT.

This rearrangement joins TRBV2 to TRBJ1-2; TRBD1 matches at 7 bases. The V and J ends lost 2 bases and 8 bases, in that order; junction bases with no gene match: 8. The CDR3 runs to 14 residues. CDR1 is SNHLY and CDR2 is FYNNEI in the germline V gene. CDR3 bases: TGTGCCAGCAGTGAAAGAGGGGGCGCTGGAGGCTACACCTTC. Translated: CASSERGGAGGYTF.

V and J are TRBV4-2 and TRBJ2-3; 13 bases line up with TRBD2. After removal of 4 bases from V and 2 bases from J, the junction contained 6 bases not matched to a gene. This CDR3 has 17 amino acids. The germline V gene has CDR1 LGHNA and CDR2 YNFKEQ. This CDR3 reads CASSLGLAGENTDTQYF. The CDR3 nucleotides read TGTGCCAGCAGCCTCGGACTAGCGGGGGAAAACACAGATACGCAGTATTTT.

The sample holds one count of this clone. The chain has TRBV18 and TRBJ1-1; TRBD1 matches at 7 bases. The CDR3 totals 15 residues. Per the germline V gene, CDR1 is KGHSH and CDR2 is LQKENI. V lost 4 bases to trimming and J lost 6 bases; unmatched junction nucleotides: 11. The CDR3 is CASSLPLGGGAEAFF. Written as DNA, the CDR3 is TGTGCCAGCTCACTTCCACTCGGAGGGGGCGCTGAAGCTTTCTTT.